Below are 3 T cell receptor beta chains sequenced from a single sample in a study of radiotherapy plus CTLA-4 blockade in lung cancer (dated by TCRdb to between 2018 and 2020). The library was made by the immunoSEQ multiplex PCR assay. Entries here come from immuneACCESS through TCRdb and include only in-frame sequences with V and J called. Some clones fail to appear in such tables; in the studies checked, an unresolved V gene covers under half of the shortfall, and the cause of the remainder is unknown. The sample includes roughly 32,000 clones, with roughly 71% observed a single time. 3% to 5% of the sample is held by the ten biggest clonotypes. The source material was peripheral blood, sampled from a patient treated with radiotherapy plus ipilimumab. All receptors derive from a human donor with non-small cell lung cancer who had stable disease on radiotherapy plus ipilimumab.

The chain combines TRBV5-1 with TRBJ2-7, with 11 bases matching TRBD2. Trimming removed 5 bases from V and 5 bases from J; junction bases left unmatched: 9. Germline assignment: CDR1 SGHRS and CDR2 YFSETQ. The length of the CDR3 is 15 residues. CDR3 in amino acids: CASSQIAGGGDEQYF. CDR3 sequence (DNA): TGCGCCAGCAGTCAAATAGCGGGAGGGGGGGACGAGCAGTACTTC.

The V call is TRBV6-5, the J call TRBJ2-4; the match to TRBD1 covers 7 bases. CDR1 and CDR2 from the germline V gene are MNHEY and SVGAGI. The CDR3 totals 16 residues. The J segment lost 1 base and the V segment lost 4 bases, leaving 7 bases of the junction unmatched. CDR3 nucleotide sequence: TGTGCCAGCAGTTTCGACAGGGCGCGCGCCAAAAACATTCAGTACTTC. It specifies CASSFDRARAKNIQYF.

The chain has TRBV9 and TRBJ2-1, with D maybe TRBD2 (7 bases). The CDR3 runs to 15 residues. Germline values: CDR1 SGDLS, CDR2 YYNGEE. The V end lost 1 base, the J end lost 3 bases, and 11 bases lay between the germline ends. The CDR3 reads CASSVTGTIYNEQFF. CDR3 nucleotide sequence: TGTGCCAGCAGCGTAACAGGGACTATCTACAATGAGCAGTTCTTC.